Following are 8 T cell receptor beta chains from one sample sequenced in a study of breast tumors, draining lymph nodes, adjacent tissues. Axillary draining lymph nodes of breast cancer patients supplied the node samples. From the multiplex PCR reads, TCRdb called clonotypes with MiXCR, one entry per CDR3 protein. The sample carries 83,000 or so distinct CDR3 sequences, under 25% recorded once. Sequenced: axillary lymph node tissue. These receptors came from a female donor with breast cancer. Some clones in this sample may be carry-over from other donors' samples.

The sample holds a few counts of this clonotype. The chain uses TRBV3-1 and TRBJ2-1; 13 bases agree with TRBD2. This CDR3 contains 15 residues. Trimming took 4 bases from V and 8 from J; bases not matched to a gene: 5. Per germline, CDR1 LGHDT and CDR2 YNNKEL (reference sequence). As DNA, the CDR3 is TGTGCCAGCAGCCGACTAGCGGGAGGAGGCGATGAGCAGTTCTTC. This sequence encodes CASSRLAGGGDEQFF.

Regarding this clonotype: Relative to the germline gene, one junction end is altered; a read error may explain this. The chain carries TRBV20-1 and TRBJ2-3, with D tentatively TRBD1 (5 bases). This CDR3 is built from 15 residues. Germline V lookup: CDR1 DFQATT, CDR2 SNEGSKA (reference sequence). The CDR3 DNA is TGCAGTGCCACTCACCAAGGGGAACCCACAGATATGCAGTATTTT. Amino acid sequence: CSATHQGEPTDMQYF.

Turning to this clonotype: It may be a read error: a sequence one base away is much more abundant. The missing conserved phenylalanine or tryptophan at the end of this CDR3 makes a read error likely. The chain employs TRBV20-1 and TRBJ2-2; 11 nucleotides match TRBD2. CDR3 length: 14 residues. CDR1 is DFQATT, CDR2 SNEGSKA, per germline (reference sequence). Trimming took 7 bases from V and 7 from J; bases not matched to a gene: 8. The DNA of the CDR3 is TGCAGTGTCGCGACTAGCGGGAAAGGCGGGGAGCTGTTTGTT. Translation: CSVATSGKGGELFV.

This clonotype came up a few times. CDR3: CSARVHRAGPENPLAKNIQYF. The CDR3 DNA is TGCAGTGCTAGAGTTCATAGGGCAGGGCCGGAGAATCCTCTAGCCAAAAACATTCAGTACTTC. The gene calls are TRBV20-1 and TRBJ2-4, with a weak D call TRBD1 (5 bases). This CDR3 has 21 residues. Trimming removed 1 base at V and 0 bases at J, with 28 bases between. Germline CDR1 is DFQATT and CDR2 is SNEGSKA (reference sequence).

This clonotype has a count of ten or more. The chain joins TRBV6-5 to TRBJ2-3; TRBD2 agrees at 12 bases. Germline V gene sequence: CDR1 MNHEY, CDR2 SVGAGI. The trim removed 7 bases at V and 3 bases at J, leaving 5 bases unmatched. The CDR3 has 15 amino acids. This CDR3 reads CASNPSGRGTDTQYF. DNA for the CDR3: TGTGCCAGCAACCCTAGCGGGAGGGGAACAGATACGCAGTATTTT.

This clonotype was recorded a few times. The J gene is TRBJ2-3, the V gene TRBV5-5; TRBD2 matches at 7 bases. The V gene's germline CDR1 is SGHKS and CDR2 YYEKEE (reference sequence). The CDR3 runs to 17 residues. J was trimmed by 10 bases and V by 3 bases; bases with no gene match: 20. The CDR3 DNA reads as TGTGCCAGCAGCTGGGGTGGACTAGTGGGAGGCGGTGAGCCGCAGTATTTT. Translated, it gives CASSWGGLVGGGEPQYF.

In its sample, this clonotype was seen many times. The CDR3 sequence: CSARDDQVGQYF. The CDR3 nucleotides are TGCAGTGCTAGAGATGACCAGGTGGGGCAGTACTTC. The chain couples TRBV20-1 to TRBJ2-7; D not resolved. The germline gives CDR1 DFQATT, CDR2 SNEGSKA (reference sequence). V was cut by 0 bases and J by 9 bases, with 12 bases left in between. The CDR3 totals 12 residues.

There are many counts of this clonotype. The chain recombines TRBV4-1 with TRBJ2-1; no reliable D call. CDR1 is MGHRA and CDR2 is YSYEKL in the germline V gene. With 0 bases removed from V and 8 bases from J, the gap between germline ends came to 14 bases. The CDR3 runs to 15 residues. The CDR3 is CASSQDKNWEDEQFF. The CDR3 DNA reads TGCGCCAGCAGCCAAGACAAAAATTGGGAAGATGAGCAGTTCTTC.